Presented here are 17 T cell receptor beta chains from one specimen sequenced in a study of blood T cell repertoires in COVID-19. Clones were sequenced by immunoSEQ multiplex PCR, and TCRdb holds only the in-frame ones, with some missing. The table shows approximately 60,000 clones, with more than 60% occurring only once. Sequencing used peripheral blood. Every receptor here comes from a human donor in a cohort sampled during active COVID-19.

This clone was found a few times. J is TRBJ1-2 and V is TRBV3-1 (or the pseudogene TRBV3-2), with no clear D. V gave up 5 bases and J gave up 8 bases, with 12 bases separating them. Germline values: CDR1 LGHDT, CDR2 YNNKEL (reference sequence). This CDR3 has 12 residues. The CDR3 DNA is TGTGCCAGCAGCTCGGAGGGTAGCGGCTACACCTTC. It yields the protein CASSSEGSGYTF.

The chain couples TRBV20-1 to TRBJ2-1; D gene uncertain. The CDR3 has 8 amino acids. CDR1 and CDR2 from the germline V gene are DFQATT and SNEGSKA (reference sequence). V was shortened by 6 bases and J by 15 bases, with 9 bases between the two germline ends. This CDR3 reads CSAGVGFF. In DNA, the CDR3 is TGCAGTGCGGGCGTGGGGTTCTTC.

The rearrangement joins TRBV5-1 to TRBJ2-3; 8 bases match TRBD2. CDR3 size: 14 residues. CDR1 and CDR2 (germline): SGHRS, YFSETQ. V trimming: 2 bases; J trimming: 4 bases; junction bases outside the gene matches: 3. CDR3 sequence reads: CASSFGTSADTQYF. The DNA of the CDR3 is TGCGCCAGCAGCTTCGGGACTAGTGCAGATACGCAGTATTTT.

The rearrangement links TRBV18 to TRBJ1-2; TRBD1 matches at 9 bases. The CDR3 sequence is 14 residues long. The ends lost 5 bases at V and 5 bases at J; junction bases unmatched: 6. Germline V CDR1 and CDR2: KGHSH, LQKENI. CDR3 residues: CASSTGQGHYGYTF. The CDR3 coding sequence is TGTGCCAGCTCAACCGGACAGGGGCATTATGGCTACACCTTC.

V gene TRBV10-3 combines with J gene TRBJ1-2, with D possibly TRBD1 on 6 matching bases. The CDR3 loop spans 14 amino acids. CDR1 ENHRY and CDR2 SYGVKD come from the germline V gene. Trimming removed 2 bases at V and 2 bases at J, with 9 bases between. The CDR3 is CAISELGGNYGYTF. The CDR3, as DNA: TGTGCCATCAGTGAGCTTGGGGGCAACTATGGCTACACCTTC.

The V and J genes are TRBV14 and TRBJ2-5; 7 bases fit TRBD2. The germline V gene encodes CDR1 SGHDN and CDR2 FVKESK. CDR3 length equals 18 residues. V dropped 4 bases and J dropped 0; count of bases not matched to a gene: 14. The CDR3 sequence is CASSLGGGTPTYQETQYF. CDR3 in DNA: TGTGCCAGCAGCCTGGGCGGGGGAACCCCCACATACCAAGAGACCCAGTACTTC.

CDR3 sequence (DNA): TGTGCCAGCAGCCAAGGAGCTAACACTGAAGCTTTCTTT. Translated: CASSQGANTEAFF. The rearrangement links TRBV14 to TRBJ1-1; the D is unclear. This CDR3 region has 13 residues. V lost 1 base, J lost 2 bases, and 5 bases lay in between. Germline V gene data show CDR1 as SGHDN and CDR2 as FVKESK.

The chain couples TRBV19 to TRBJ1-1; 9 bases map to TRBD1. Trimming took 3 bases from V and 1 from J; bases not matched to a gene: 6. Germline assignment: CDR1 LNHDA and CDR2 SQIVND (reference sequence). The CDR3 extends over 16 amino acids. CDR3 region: CASSIAGTGKNTEAFF. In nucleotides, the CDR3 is TGTGCCAGTAGTATCGCCGGGACAGGGAAGAACACTGAAGCTTTCTTT.

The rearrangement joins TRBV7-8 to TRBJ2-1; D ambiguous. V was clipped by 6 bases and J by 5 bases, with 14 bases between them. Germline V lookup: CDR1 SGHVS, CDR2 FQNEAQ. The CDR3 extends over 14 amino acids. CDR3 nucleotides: TGTGCCAGCAGATCCCGGGTCCAAGACAATGAGCAGTTCTTC. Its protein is CASRSRVQDNEQFF.

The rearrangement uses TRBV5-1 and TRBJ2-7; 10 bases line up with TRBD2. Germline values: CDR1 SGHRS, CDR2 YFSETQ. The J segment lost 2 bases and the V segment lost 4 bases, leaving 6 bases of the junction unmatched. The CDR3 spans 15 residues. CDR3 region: CASSGRTSGPYEQYF. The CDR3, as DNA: TGCGCCAGCAGCGGACGGACTAGCGGTCCCTACGAGCAGTACTTC.

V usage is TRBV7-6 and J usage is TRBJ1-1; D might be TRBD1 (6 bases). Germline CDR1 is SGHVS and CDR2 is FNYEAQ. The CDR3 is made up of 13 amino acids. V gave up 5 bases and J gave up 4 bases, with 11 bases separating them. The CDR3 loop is CASSPGGGTEAFF. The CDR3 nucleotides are TGTGCCAGCAGCCCGGGAGGGGGCACTGAAGCTTTCTTT.

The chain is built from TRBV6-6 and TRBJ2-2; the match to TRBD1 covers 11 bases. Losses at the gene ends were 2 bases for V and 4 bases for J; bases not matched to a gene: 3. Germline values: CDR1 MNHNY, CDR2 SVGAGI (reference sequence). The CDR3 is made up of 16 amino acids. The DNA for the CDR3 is TGTGCCAGCAGTTACGGGGACAGGGGGGGCACCGGGGAGCTGTTTTTT. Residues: CASSYGDRGGTGELFF.

In DNA, the CDR3 is TGCAGCGTTTTTTCTGGGAGGGTCTCCTATGGCTACACCTTC. Translating gives CSVFSGRVSYGYTF. This rearrangement joins TRBV29-1 to TRBJ1-2; D not certain. This CDR3 has 14 amino acids. V lost 5 bases to trimming and J lost 4 bases, with 17 bases between them. CDR1 is SQVTM and CDR2 is ANQGSEA in the germline V gene.

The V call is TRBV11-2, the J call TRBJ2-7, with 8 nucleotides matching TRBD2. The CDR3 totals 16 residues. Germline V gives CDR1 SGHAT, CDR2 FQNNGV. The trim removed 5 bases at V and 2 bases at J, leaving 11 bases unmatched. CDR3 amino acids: CASSRQAAGGPYEQYF. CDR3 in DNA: TGTGCCAGCAGCCGCCAGGCGGCGGGGGGCCCCTACGAGCAGTACTTC. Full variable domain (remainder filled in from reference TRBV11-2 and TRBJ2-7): EAGVAQSPRYKIIEKRQSVAFWCNPISGHATLYWYQQILGQGPKLLIQFQNNGVVDDSQLPKDRFSAERLKGVDSTLKIQPAKLEDSAVYLCASSRQAAGGPYEQYFGPGTRLTVT.

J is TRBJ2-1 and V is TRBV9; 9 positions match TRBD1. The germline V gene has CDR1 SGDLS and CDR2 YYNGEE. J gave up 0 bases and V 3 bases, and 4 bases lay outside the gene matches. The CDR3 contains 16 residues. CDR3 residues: CASSGTGEFSYNEQFF. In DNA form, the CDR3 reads TGTGCCAGCAGCGGGACAGGGGAATTCTCCTACAATGAGCAGTTCTTC.

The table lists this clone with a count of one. The DNA of the CDR3 is TGTGCCACCAGCAGAGACGGGACTAGCGGGGGGAGGGCAGATACGCAGTATTTT. Encoded protein: CATSRDGTSGGRADTQYF. This chain connects TRBV15 to TRBJ2-3, with TRBD2 matching 15 bases. The CDR3 is 18 amino acids. Trimming removed 0 bases from V and 4 bases from J; junction bases left unmatched: 5. Germline CDR1 and CDR2: LNHNV and YYDKDF (reference sequence).

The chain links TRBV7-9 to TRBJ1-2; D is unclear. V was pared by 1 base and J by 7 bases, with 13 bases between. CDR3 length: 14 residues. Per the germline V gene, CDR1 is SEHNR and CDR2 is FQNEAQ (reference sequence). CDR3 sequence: CASSLGTASLGYTF. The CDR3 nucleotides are TGTGCCAGCAGCTTAGGTACAGCATCGCTTGGCTACACCTTC.